This T cell receptor (beta chain) was documented in a study of OX40 agonist ivuxolimab in advanced cancers. For the study at large: Participants could have had prior anti-PD-1, anti-PD-L1 or anti-CTLA-4 therapy, and around 43% had some.

Broader study findings: Clonal expansion by week 6 occurred in CD4+ and CD8+ blood T cells (at 0.1 to 3.0 mg/kg).

Details on this clone: No antigen is known for it.

The length of the CDR3 is 12 residues. CDR1 and CDR2 (germline): SQVTM, ANQGSEA. V was clipped by 6 bases and J by 4 bases, with 12 bases between them. TCRdb's copy holds only in-frame clones and misses some; the assay was immunoSEQ multiplex PCR. The repertoire holds about 79,000 clones, with 75% to 95% as singletons. J is TRBJ1-2 and V is TRBV29-1; the D is unclear. Sequenced here: CD4+ or CD8+ T cells sorted from blood, sampled in a trial of the OX40 agonist ivuxolimab. The clonotype originates from an adult with an advanced solid tumor such as melanoma, head and neck, liver or kidney cancer. The CDR3 here is CSVSENVYGYTF. CDR3 sequence (DNA): TGCAGCGTAAGTGAGAATGTCTATGGCTACACCTTC. The full variable domain, in which reference TRBV29-1 and TRBJ1-2 provide the parts outside the CDR3, is SAVISQKPSRDICQRGTSLTIQCQVDSQVTMMFWYRQQPGQSLTLIATANQGSEATYESGFVIDKFPISRPNLTFSTLTVSNMSPEDSSIYLCSVSENVYGYTFGSGTRLTVV.